Reported below is one T cell receptor (beta chain). These data originate in a study of blood T cell repertoires in COVID-19. The CDR3 spans 15 residues. Germline V gene lookup returns CDR1 SEHNR and CDR2 FQNEAQ (reference sequence). With 7 bases removed from V and 8 bases from J, the gap between germline ends came to 21 bases. Clones were sequenced by immunoSEQ multiplex PCR, and TCRdb holds only the in-frame ones, with some missing. The sample lists hundreds of thousands of clones; around 90% were seen once. Specimen: peripheral blood. The chain links TRBV7-9 to TRBJ2-4, with D perhaps TRBD2 (5 bases). The sequence was obtained from a woman between 25 and 40 years old with COVID-19, enrolled during active disease. Here the CDR3 reads CASTQSGSTADIQYF. CDR3 sequence (DNA): TGTGCCAGCACCCAGAGCGGCTCCACGGCGGACATTCAGTACTTC.